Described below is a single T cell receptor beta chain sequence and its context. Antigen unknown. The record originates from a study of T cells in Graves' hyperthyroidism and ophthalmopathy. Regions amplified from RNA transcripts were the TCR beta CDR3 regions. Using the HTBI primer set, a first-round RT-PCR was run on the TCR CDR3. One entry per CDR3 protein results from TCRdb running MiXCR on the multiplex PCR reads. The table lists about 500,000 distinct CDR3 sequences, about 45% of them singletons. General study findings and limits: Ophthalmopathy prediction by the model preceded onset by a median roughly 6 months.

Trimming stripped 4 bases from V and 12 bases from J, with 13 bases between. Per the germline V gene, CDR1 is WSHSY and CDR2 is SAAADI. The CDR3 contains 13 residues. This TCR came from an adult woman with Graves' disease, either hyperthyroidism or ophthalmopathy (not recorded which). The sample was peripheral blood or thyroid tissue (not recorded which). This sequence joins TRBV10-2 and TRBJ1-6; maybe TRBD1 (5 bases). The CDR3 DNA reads TGCGCCAGCAGTGTGGGACCCCAGGGACCCCTCCACTTT. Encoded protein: CASSVGPQGPLHF.